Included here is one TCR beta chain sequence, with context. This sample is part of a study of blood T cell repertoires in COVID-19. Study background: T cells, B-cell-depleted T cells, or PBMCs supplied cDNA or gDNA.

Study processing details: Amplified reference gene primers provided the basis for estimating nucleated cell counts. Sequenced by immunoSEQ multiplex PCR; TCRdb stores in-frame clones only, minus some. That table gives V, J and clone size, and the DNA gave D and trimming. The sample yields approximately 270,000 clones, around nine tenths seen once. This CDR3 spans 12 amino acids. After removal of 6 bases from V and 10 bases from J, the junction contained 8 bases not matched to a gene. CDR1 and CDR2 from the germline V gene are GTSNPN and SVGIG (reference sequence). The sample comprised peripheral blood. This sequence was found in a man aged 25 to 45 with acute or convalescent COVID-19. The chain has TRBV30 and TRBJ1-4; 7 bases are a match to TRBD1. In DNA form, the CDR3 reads TGTGCCTGTCAGATTCGGGACAGAAAACTGTTTTTT. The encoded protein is CACQIRDRKLFF.